These T cell receptor beta chains were read from a single sample in a study of T cell responses to AZD1222 COVID-19 vaccine. Data came from immunoSEQ multiplex PCR; TCRdb stores just in-frame clones and leaves some out. The sample contains 70,000 to 95,000 clones, 75% to 95% of which appear only once. Source: peripheral blood, taken 28 days after the second AZD1222 dose. The receptors derive from an adult who received the AZD1222 COVID-19 vaccine. Both conserved end residues are part of each CDR3. The D gene is left open where the match is weak. Where a row states a size, it is once, few, many or the class of an expanded clone; other rows omit it.

len: 15; abundance: .; d_gene: TRBD1; v_gene: TRBV6-5; j_gene: TRBJ1-1; CDR3nt: TGTGCCAGCATGGGGAGGACAGGGATAACTGCTGAAGCTTTCTTT; CDR3aa: CASMGRTGITAEAFF
len: 15; abundance: .; d_gene: .; v_gene: TRBV7-9; j_gene: TRBJ1-4; CDR3nt: TGTGCCAGCAGCCGTCCGACACATACTAATGAAAAACTGTTTTTT; CDR3aa: CASSRPTHTNEKLFF
len: 15; abundance: .; d_gene: TRBD2; v_gene: TRBV5-6; j_gene: TRBJ2-1; CDR3nt: TGTGCCAGCAGCGTGATTAGCGGGGTAGGTAATGAGCAGTTCTTC; CDR3aa: CASSVISGVGNEQFF
len: 13; abundance: .; d_gene: .; v_gene: TRBV5-6; j_gene: TRBJ1-2; CDR3nt: TGTGCCAGCAGCTATCCGGGACCCTATGGCTACACCTTC; CDR3aa: CASSYPGPYGYTF
len: 13; abundance: once; d_gene: .; v_gene: TRBV7-9; j_gene: TRBJ1-1; CDR3nt: TGTGCCAGCAGCTTAGAAGGCGGCACTGAAGCTTTCTTT; CDR3aa: CASSLEGGTEAFF
len: 17; abundance: .; d_gene: TRBD2; v_gene: TRBV7-6; j_gene: TRBJ2-1; CDR3nt: TGTGCCAGCGCCGGTGGAAAGACTAGCGGGAGTATCGATGAGCAGTTCTTC; CDR3aa: CASAGGKTSGSIDEQFF
len: 12; abundance: .; d_gene: .; v_gene: TRBV10-3; j_gene: TRBJ2-7; CDR3nt: TGTGCCATCAGTGGGGGGGCCTACGAGCAGTACTTC; CDR3aa: CAISGGAYEQYF
len: 15; abundance: .; d_gene: .; v_gene: TRBV28; j_gene: TRBJ2-5; CDR3nt: TGTGCCAGCAGTCCCATTTTCCTGAACCAAGAGACCCAGTACTTC; CDR3aa: CASSPIFLNQETQYF
len: 12; abundance: .; d_gene: .; v_gene: TRBV19; j_gene: TRBJ2-6; CDR3nt: TGTGCCAGCAGTTCTGGGGCCAACGTCCTGACTTTC; CDR3aa: CASSSGANVLTF
len: 14; abundance: once; d_gene: .; v_gene: TRBV29-1; j_gene: TRBJ1-2; CDR3nt: TGCAGCGCCCAAAGGGGGGGGTCCAACTATGGCTACACCTTC; CDR3aa: CSAQRGGSNYGYTF
len: 15; abundance: .; d_gene: .; v_gene: TRBV9; j_gene: TRBJ2-3; CDR3nt: TGTGCCAGCAGCCCCCGGGGTAGCGGCACAGATACGCAGTATTTT; CDR3aa: CASSPRGSGTDTQYF
len: 19; abundance: .; d_gene: .; v_gene: TRBV7-9; j_gene: TRBJ2-5; CDR3nt: TGTGCCAGCAGCGACGGAGTAACAGGGTCCATTGGTCGAAGCGAGACCCAGTACTTC; CDR3aa: CASSDGVTGSIGRSETQYF
len: 13; abundance: .; d_gene: .; v_gene: TRBV28; j_gene: TRBJ2-2; CDR3nt: TGTGCCAGCAGTTTGGTAGGCACCGGGGAGCTGTTTTTT; CDR3aa: CASSLVGTGELFF
len: 12; abundance: .; d_gene: TRBD1; v_gene: TRBV7-9; j_gene: TRBJ2-5; CDR3nt: TGTGCCAGCAGTCAGGGGGTAGAGACCCAGTACTTC; CDR3aa: CASSQGVETQYF
len: 14; abundance: .; d_gene: .; v_gene: TRBV11-2; j_gene: TRBJ2-7; CDR3nt: TGTGCCAGCAGCCCTATTGCAGCCAGCTACGAGCAGTACTTC; CDR3aa: CASSPIAASYEQYF
len: 16; abundance: .; d_gene: .; v_gene: TRBV7-9; j_gene: TRBJ1-2; CDR3nt: TGTGCCAGCAGCCCCGCGGTGGGGAAGACTAACTATGGCTACACCTTC; CDR3aa: CASSPAVGKTNYGYTF
len: 15; abundance: .; d_gene: .; v_gene: TRBV5-4; j_gene: TRBJ2-2; CDR3nt: TGTGCCAGCAGCTTCCAGGGTGCCGATACCGGGGAGCTGTTTTTT; CDR3aa: CASSFQGADTGELFF
len: 13; abundance: .; d_gene: .; v_gene: TRBV12-3/TRBV12-4; j_gene: TRBJ1-1; CDR3nt: TGTGCCAGCAGCCTAGCGGGAGACACTGAAGCTTTCTTT; CDR3aa: CASSLAGDTEAFF
len: 18; abundance: .; d_gene: .; v_gene: TRBV7-6; j_gene: TRBJ1-4; CDR3nt: TGTGCCAGCAGCTTAGAGGCCTCGAGGGCGGGGGTTATTGAAAAACTGTTTTTT; CDR3aa: CASSLEASRAGVIEKLFF
len: 13; abundance: .; d_gene: .; v_gene: TRBV15; j_gene: TRBJ1-2; CDR3nt: TGTGCCACCAGCAGAGGAGGAGAGGAGGGCTACACCTTC; CDR3aa: CATSRGGEEGYTF
len: 15; abundance: .; d_gene: .; v_gene: TRBV9; j_gene: TRBJ1-1; CDR3nt: TGTGCCAGCAGCGCGGAACCATCAAGGAACACTGAAGCTTTCTTT; CDR3aa: CASSAEPSRNTEAFF
len: 14; abundance: once; d_gene: .; v_gene: TRBV6-5; j_gene: TRBJ2-7; CDR3nt: TGTGCCAGCAGTTACTCGCGGGCCCGTTACGAGCAGTACTTC; CDR3aa: CASSYSRARYEQYF
len: 15; abundance: .; d_gene: TRBD2; v_gene: TRBV2; j_gene: TRBJ2-1; CDR3nt: TGTGCCAGCACGACTAGCGGGGGGGCCCGGGGTGAGCAGTTCTTC; CDR3aa: CASTTSGGARGEQFF
len: 16; abundance: few; d_gene: .; v_gene: TRBV13; j_gene: TRBJ2-3; CDR3nt: TGTGCCAGCAGCTTAGGAAGACTACCTAGCACAGATACGCAGTATTTT; CDR3aa: CASSLGRLPSTDTQYF
len: 15; abundance: .; d_gene: TRBD2; v_gene: TRBV3-1/TRBV3-2; j_gene: TRBJ2-3; CDR3nt: TGTGCCAGCAGCAAACTAGCGGTAGGCACAGATACGCAGTATTTT; CDR3aa: CASSKLAVGTDTQYF
len: 15; abundance: once; d_gene: .; v_gene: TRBV15; j_gene: TRBJ2-7; CDR3nt: TGTGCCACCAGCAGAGAGACAGCTCCTTCCTACGAGCAGTACTTC; CDR3aa: CATSRETAPSYEQYF
len: 15; abundance: once; d_gene: TRBD2; v_gene: TRBV28; j_gene: TRBJ2-7; CDR3nt: TGTGCCAGCAGTTTAGCGGGAGGGCTCTCCTACGAGCAGTACTTC; CDR3aa: CASSLAGGLSYEQYF
len: 14; abundance: .; d_gene: TRBD2; v_gene: TRBV2; j_gene: TRBJ2-3; CDR3nt: TGTGCCAGCAGGGAGCGGGAGAGCACAGATACGCAGTATTTT; CDR3aa: CASRERESTDTQYF
len: 14; abundance: .; d_gene: TRBD1; v_gene: TRBV5-1; j_gene: TRBJ1-6; CDR3nt: TGCGCCAGCAGCTACTGGGACAGGGGTTCACCCCTCCACTTT; CDR3aa: CASSYWDRGSPLHF
len: 17; abundance: .; d_gene: .; v_gene: TRBV1; j_gene: TRBJ1-1; CDR3nt: TGCACCAGCAGCCAAGATCGGGGAGGGCAGATGAACACTGAAGCTTTCTTT; CDR3aa: CTSSQDRGGQMNTEAFF
len: 17; abundance: .; d_gene: TRBD2; v_gene: TRBV9; j_gene: TRBJ2-3; CDR3nt: TGTGCCAGCAGCTTACGACTAGCGGGAGGACCCACAGATACGCAGTATTTT; CDR3aa: CASSLRLAGGPTDTQYF
len: 16; abundance: .; d_gene: TRBD1; v_gene: TRBV2; j_gene: TRBJ1-2; CDR3nt: TGTGCCAGCAGTTATGACAGGGCCCCGGAGGGGAATGGCTACACCTTC; CDR3aa: CASSYDRAPEGNGYTF
len: 14; abundance: .; d_gene: .; v_gene: TRBV30; j_gene: TRBJ1-2; CDR3nt: TGTGCCTGGACTGTTACAGGAGCGGACTATGGCTACACCTTC; CDR3aa: CAWTVTGADYGYTF
len: 13; abundance: .; d_gene: .; v_gene: TRBV9; j_gene: TRBJ2-1; CDR3nt: TGTGCCAGCAGCCCTACACCAAACAATGAGCAGTTCTTC; CDR3aa: CASSPTPNNEQFF
len: 14; abundance: .; d_gene: TRBD1; v_gene: TRBV9; j_gene: TRBJ1-2; CDR3nt: TGTGCCAGCAGCCCTCTGGGACAGGGGTATGGCTACACCTTC; CDR3aa: CASSPLGQGYGYTF
len: 14; abundance: .; d_gene: .; v_gene: TRBV19; j_gene: TRBJ2-2; CDR3nt: TGTGCCAGTACCTCATACGGGACCCCCCGGGAGCTGTTTTTT; CDR3aa: CASTSYGTPRELFF
len: 13; abundance: .; d_gene: .; v_gene: TRBV15; j_gene: TRBJ2-7; CDR3nt: TGTGCCACCAGCAGGGACCGGGGATGGGAGCAGTACTTC; CDR3aa: CATSRDRGWEQYF
len: 17; abundance: .; d_gene: TRBD1; v_gene: TRBV19; j_gene: TRBJ2-6; CDR3nt: TGTGCCAGTATGTCGACAGGGGGCGCCATCTGGGCCAACGTCCTGACTTTC; CDR3aa: CASMSTGGAIWANVLTF
len: 13; abundance: .; d_gene: .; v_gene: TRBV9; j_gene: TRBJ1-2; CDR3nt: TGTGCCAGCAGCGTAGAGAATAACTATGGCTACACCTTC; CDR3aa: CASSVENNYGYTF
len: 12; abundance: few; d_gene: .; v_gene: TRBV13; j_gene: TRBJ1-5; CDR3nt: TGTGCCAGCAGTTCGGGCGATCAGCCCCAGCATTTT; CDR3aa: CASSSGDQPQHF
len: 18; abundance: .; d_gene: .; v_gene: TRBV3-1/TRBV3-2; j_gene: TRBJ1-1; CDR3nt: TGTGCCAGCAGCCAACTGGGCGGCACTCCGGGGATGAACACTGAAGCTTTCTTT; CDR3aa: CASSQLGGTPGMNTEAFF
len: 12; abundance: .; d_gene: .; v_gene: TRBV28; j_gene: TRBJ2-1; CDR3nt: TGTGCCAGCAGTTTGAGGGTCAATGAGCAGTTCTTC; CDR3aa: CASSLRVNEQFF
len: 18; abundance: .; d_gene: TRBD2; v_gene: TRBV18; j_gene: TRBJ2-3; CDR3nt: TGTGCCAGCTCACCACCATCCCTAGCGGGGGGGTTCACAGATACGCAGTATTTT; CDR3aa: CASSPPSLAGGFTDTQYF
len: 16; abundance: few; d_gene: .; v_gene: TRBV9; j_gene: TRBJ2-2; CDR3nt: TGTGCCAGCAGCGTCAACAGGGCTTGGGGGACCGGGGAGCTGTTTTTT; CDR3aa: CASSVNRAWGTGELFF
len: 15; abundance: .; d_gene: TRBD1; v_gene: TRBV19; j_gene: TRBJ1-5; CDR3nt: TGTGCCAGTAGTACGGACAGGGTAGGACGTCAGCCCCAGCATTTT; CDR3aa: CASSTDRVGRQPQHF
len: 14; abundance: few; d_gene: .; v_gene: TRBV28; j_gene: TRBJ1-2; CDR3nt: TGTGCCAGCAGTTTCTTGAGGGGGGCGCGCAGCTACACCTTC; CDR3aa: CASSFLRGARSYTF
len: 19; abundance: .; d_gene: TRBD2; v_gene: TRBV5-4; j_gene: TRBJ2-1; CDR3nt: TGTGCCAGCAGCTTGTGGCGTCTAGCGGGAGGAGGGTCGGGGAATGAGCAGTTCTTC; CDR3aa: CASSLWRLAGGGSGNEQFF
len: 11; abundance: once; d_gene: .; v_gene: TRBV3-1/TRBV3-2; j_gene: TRBJ1-2; CDR3nt: TGTGCCAGCTGGGGGAGCTATGGCTACACCTTC; CDR3aa: CASWGSYGYTF
len: 15; abundance: .; d_gene: TRBD2; v_gene: TRBV7-6; j_gene: TRBJ2-7; CDR3nt: TGTGCCAGCAGCTTAGTTGGGACTAGCAGTAACGAGCAGTACTTC; CDR3aa: CASSLVGTSSNEQYF
len: 14; abundance: .; d_gene: TRBD1; v_gene: TRBV9; j_gene: TRBJ1-2; CDR3nt: TGTGCCAGCCAAACAGGGGCCGGATTGAGTGGCTACACCTTC; CDR3aa: CASQTGAGLSGYTF
len: 14; abundance: .; d_gene: .; v_gene: TRBV27; j_gene: TRBJ1-2; CDR3nt: TGTGCCAGCAGTTTACAGGGGACTAACTATGGCTACACCTTC; CDR3aa: CASSLQGTNYGYTF
len: 15; abundance: .; d_gene: .; v_gene: TRBV9; j_gene: TRBJ2-7; CDR3nt: TGTGCCAGCAGCGTAGAATCGGGGAGCTCCTACGAGCAGTACTTC; CDR3aa: CASSVESGSSYEQYF
len: 15; abundance: .; d_gene: .; v_gene: TRBV7-2; j_gene: TRBJ1-2; CDR3nt: TGTGCCAGCAGCTTAGTTTCAGGTTCTAACTATGGCTACACCTTC; CDR3aa: CASSLVSGSNYGYTF
len: 17; abundance: .; d_gene: TRBD2; v_gene: TRBV10-3; j_gene: TRBJ2-1; CDR3nt: TGTGCCATCAATCCGGGACTAGCGGGGGTAAGCCGCAATGAGCAGTTCTTC; CDR3aa: CAINPGLAGVSRNEQFF
len: 13; abundance: .; d_gene: .; v_gene: TRBV5-4; j_gene: TRBJ2-5; CDR3nt: TGTGCCAGCAGCCTACAGGGCCACGAGACCCAGTACTTC; CDR3aa: CASSLQGHETQYF
len: 14; abundance: .; d_gene: .; v_gene: TRBV3-1/TRBV3-2; j_gene: TRBJ1-1; CDR3nt: TGTGCCAGCAGCCAAGAGGGGGGGAACACTGAAGCTTTCTTT; CDR3aa: CASSQEGGNTEAFF